This T cell receptor (beta chain) originates from a study of blood T cells in healthy people across ages. The table lists this clonotype with many counts. A sample-barcoded 5' primer and a J-beta primer mix were used in a second PCR of about 6 to 12 cycles. One entry per CDR3 protein, called by TCRdb with MiXCR from the 5' RACE reads. The sample holds 550,000 to 800,000 distinct CDR3 sequences; around 32% are singletons and the top ten take roughly 14%. Healthy Caucasian individuals from Russia aged about 6 to 90 served as donors. The CDR3 has 16 amino acids. Germline V CDR1 and CDR2: SGHTA, FQGTGA. With 5 bases clipped from V and 4 bases from J, the junction kept 10 bases outside the gene matches.

The source material was blood. The TCR comes from a woman at least 80 years old in good health. The J gene is TRBJ2-1, the V gene TRBV7-3; 8 bases are a match to TRBD1. CDR3: CASSPATGVQYNEQFF. The CDR3 bases are TGTGCCAGCAGCCCGGCGACAGGGGTTCAGTACAATGAGCAGTTCTTC.